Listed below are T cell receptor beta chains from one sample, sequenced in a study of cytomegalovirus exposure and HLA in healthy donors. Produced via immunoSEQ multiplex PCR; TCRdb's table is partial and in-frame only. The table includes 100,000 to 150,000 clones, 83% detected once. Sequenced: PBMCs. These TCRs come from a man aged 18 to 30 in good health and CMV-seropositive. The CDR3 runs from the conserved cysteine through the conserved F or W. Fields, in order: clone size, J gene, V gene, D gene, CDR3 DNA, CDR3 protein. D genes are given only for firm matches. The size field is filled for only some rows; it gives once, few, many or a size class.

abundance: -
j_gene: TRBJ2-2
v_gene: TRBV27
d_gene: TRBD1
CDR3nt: TGTGCCAGCACCATGGGGGGACAGGGGGCTGCCGGGGAGCTGTTTTTT
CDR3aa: CASTMGGQGAAGELFF

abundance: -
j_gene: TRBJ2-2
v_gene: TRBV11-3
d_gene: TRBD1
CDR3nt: TGTGCCAGCAGCTTAGGAGGTACAGGGGGCCGCGGGGAGCTGTTTTTT
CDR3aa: CASSLGGTGGRGELFF

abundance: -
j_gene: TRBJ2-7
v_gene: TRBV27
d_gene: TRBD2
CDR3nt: TGTGCCAGCAGCCGAGTCCCAGGGACTAGCGGGGTTGGTGAGCAGTACTTC
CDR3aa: CASSRVPGTSGVGEQYF

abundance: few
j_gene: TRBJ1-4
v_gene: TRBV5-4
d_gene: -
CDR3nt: TGTGCCAGCAGCGCCGGACAATCTAATGAAAAACTGTTTTTT
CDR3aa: CASSAGQSNEKLFF

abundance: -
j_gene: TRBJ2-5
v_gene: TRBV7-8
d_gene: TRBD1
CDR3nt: TGTGCCAGCAGCCCTGGGGGGACAGGGTACCAAGAGACCCAGTACTTC
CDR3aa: CASSPGGTGYQETQYF

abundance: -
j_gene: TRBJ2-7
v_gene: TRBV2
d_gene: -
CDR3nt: TGTGCCAGCGGAAGGGCGGGAAGCTCCTACGAGCAGTACTTC
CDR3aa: CASGRAGSSYEQYF

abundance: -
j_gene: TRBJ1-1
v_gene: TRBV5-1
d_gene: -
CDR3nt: TGCGCCAGCAGTGGAGGATATACGTCTGAAGCTTTCTTT
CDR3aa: CASSGGYTSEAFF

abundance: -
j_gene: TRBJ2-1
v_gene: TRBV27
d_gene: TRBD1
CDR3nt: TGTGCCAGCAGTTTATCCGGACAGGGCTCCTACAATGAGCAGTTCTTC
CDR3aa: CASSLSGQGSYNEQFF

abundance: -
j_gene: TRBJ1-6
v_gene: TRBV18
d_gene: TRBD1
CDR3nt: TGTGCCAGCTCACCGGGACAGTATAGCTCCTATAATTCACCCCTCCACTTT
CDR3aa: CASSPGQYSSYNSPLHF

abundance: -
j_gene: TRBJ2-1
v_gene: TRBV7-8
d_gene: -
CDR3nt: TGTGCCAGCAGCCTCCGACTCCTGGACTACCCTTTCAGGTCCTACAATGAGCAGTTCTTC
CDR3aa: CASSLRLLDYPFRSYNEQFF

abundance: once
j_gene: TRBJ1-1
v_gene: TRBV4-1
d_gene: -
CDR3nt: TGCGCCAGCAGCCGCTTACAGGGCCCGAACACTGAAGCTTTCTTT
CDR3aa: CASSRLQGPNTEAFF

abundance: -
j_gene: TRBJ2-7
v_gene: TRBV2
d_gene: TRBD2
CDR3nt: TGTGCCAGCACCCCGGCTGGGGGGGTCTACGAGCAGTACTTC
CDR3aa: CASTPAGGVYEQYF

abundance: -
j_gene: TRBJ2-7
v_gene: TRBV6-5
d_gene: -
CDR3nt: TGTGCCAGCAGACCCTCCAGGGACTACGAGCAGTACTTC
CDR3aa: CASRPSRDYEQYF

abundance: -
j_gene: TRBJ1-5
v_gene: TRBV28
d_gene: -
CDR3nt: TGTGCCAGCGAGATTTCGTTGGATCAGCCCCAGCATTTT
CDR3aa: CASEISLDQPQHF

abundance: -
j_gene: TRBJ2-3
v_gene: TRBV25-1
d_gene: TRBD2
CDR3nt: TGTGCCAGCAGTGTAGCGGGGGGGCCAGATACGCAGTATTTT
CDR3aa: CASSVAGGPDTQYF